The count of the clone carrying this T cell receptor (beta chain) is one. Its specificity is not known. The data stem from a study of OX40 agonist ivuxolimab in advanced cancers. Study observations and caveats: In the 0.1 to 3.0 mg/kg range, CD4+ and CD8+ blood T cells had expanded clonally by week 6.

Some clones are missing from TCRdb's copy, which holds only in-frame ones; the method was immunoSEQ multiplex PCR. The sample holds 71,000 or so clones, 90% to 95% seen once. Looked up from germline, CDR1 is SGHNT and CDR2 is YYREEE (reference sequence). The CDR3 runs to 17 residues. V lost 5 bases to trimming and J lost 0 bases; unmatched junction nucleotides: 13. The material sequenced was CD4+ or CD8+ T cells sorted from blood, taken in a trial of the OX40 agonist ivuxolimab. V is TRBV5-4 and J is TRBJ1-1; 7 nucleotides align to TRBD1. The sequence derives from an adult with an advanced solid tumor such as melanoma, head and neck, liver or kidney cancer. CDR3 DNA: TGTGCCAGCAGGGGGGATAAGACAGGGACAATGAACACTGAAGCTTTCTTT. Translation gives CASRGDKTGTMNTEAFF.